The TCR beta chain under discussion was sequenced for a study of blood T cell repertoires in COVID-19. Study-level information: Sites in the United States, Italy and Spain provided acute and convalescent COVID-19 samples. Nucleic acid was either cDNA or gDNA, and it came from T cells, B-cell-depleted T cells, or PBMCs.

Germline V gene data show CDR1 as SQVTM and CDR2 as ANQGSEA. V gave up 7 bases and J gave up 0 bases; unmatched junction bases: 7. The CDR3 has 14 amino acids. Original handling: From reference gene primer amplification, estimates of nucleated cell counts were derived. The table came from immunoSEQ multiplex PCR; TCRdb's copy has only in-frame clones and leaves some out. The DNA was the basis for D and trimming; V, J and clone size are from that table. The sample consists of under 150,000 clones, roughly four fifths of them appearing once. The origin of this receptor is a woman older than 75 in a cohort sampled during active or convalescent COVID-19. The sequenced material came from peripheral blood. The gene calls are TRBV29-1 and TRBJ1-1, with 8 bases that match TRBD1. CDR3 residues: CSGVNRGVNTEAFF. The CDR3 DNA reads as TGCAGCGGAGTGAACAGGGGGGTGAACACTGAAGCTTTCTTT.